One sample yielded the 6 T cell receptor beta chains listed below, sequenced in a study of tumor and adjacent non-tumor tissue in lung cancer. The template was RNA from unsorted bulk tissue. A modified ARM-PCR protocol with three rounds of nested PCR amplified TCRbeta. TCRdb processed the multiplex PCR reads anew with MiXCR; each CDR3 protein has one entry. The sample yields over 60,000 distinct CDR3 sequences, 80% seen once. Input material: lung tumor tissue. These receptors all stem from a woman between 45 and 60 years old with non-small cell lung cancer.

As for this clonotype: At one boundary the junction diverges from the germline segment, which might be a read error. The V gene is TRBV4-3, the J gene TRBJ2-1; 14 bases map to TRBD2. The CDR3 spans 17 residues. Germline values: CDR1 LGHNA, CDR2 YSLEER. The CDR3 bases are TGCGCCAACAGCAAGACTTCGGGACTAGCGGGAGCCCATGATCAGTTCTTC. Its protein is CANSKTSGLAGAHDQFF.

This rearrangement joins TRBV29-1 to TRBJ2-7, with D perhaps TRBD1 or TRBD2 (5 bases each). Germline-derived CDR1 and CDR2 are SQVTM and ANQGSEA. CDR3 size: 15 residues. The V and J ends lost 0 bases and 13 bases respectively, with 25 bases between them. In DNA form, the CDR3 reads TGCAGCGTTGAAGATGACGGGACCCTAACCTACGAACACTACTTC. As protein: CSVEDDGTLTYEHYF.

This clonotype was seen repeatedly, ten times or more. The chain recombines TRBV4-2 with TRBJ2-3; 7 bases fit TRBD2. The CDR3 sequence is 16 residues long. CDR1 LGHNA and CDR2 YNFKEQ come from the germline V gene. V shed 1 base, J shed 0 bases, and the junction held 4 bases outside the gene matches. The CDR3 nucleotides read TGTGCCAGCAGCCAAGGGGGGGGACTTAGCACAGATACGCAGTATTTT. This translates into CASSQGGGLSTDTQYF.

Regarding this clonotype: Without the conserved terminal phenylalanine or tryptophan, this CDR3 likely stems from a read error. The chain uses TRBV6-1 and TRBJ2-3; 9 bases agree with TRBD2. Trimming at V came to 4 bases and at J to 6 bases, leaving 8 bases not matched to a gene. The CDR3 consists of 15 residues. Germline values: CDR1 MNHNS, CDR2 SASEGT. CDR3 region: CASSVSSGSTDTQYS. CDR3 nucleotide sequence: TGTGCCAGCAGTGTTAGTAGCGGGAGTACCGATACGCAGTATTCT.

A note on this clonotype: Given the absence of the conserved phenylalanine or tryptophan at the CDR3 end, a read error is likely. The chain joins TRBV6-5 to TRBJ1-6; possibly TRBD1 for D (5 bases). Germline loops: CDR1 MNHEY, CDR2 SVGAGI. The CDR3 has 14 amino acids. CDR3 residues: CVSRLQGANSPLHY. As DNA, the CDR3 is TGTGTCAGCAGATTACAAGGGGCCAATTCACCCCTCCACTAT.

Comments on this clonotype: An end of the junction differs from the germline gene, which may be a read error. The chain carries TRBV20-1 and TRBJ2-3; the D gene is possibly TRBD1 (7 bases). This CDR3 has 17 residues. Germline-derived CDR1 and CDR2 are DFQATT and SNEGSKA (reference sequence). The CDR3 sequence is CSAGDRRGLVVADTQYF. The CDR3 region has the DNA TGCAGTGCTGGAGATCGGAGGGGGCTGGTGGTCGCAGATACGCAGTATTTT.